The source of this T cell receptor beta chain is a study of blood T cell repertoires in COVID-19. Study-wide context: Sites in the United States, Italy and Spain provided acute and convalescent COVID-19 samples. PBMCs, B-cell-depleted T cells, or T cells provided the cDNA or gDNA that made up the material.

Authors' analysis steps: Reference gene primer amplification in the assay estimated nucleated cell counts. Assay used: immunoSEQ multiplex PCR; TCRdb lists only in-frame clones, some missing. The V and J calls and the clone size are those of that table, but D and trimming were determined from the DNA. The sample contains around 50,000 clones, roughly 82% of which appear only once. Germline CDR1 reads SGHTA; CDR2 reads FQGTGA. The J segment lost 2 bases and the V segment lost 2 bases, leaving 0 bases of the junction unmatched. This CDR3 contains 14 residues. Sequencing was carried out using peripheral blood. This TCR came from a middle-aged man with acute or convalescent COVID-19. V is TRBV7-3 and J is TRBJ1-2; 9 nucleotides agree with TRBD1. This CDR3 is CASSLGTGNYGYTF. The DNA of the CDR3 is TGTGCCAGCAGCTTAGGGACAGGGAACTATGGCTACACCTTC.